These 30 T cell receptor beta chains were sequenced from one sample in a study of T cell responses to AZD1222 COVID-19 vaccine. The data were produced by immunoSEQ multiplex PCR, yet TCRdb's version contains in-frame clones alone and is incomplete. The sample lists roughly 100,000 clones; about 90% were seen once. The material sequenced was peripheral blood, taken on day 0 of AZD1222 vaccination. The receptors originated from an adult in good health.

The rearrangement joins TRBV5-1 to TRBJ1-3, with no clear D. The germline gives CDR1 SGHRS, CDR2 YFSETQ. The CDR3 has 15 residues. The germline V and J ends were trimmed by 4 bases and 2 bases, with 13 bases remaining between them. The CDR3 coding sequence is TGCGCCAGCAGCCCCATTTGGGCTGCTGGAAACACCATATATTTT. This gives the protein CASSPIWAAGNTIYF. Complete variable domain (other parts from reference TRBV5-1 and TRBJ1-3): KAGVTQTPRYLIKTRGQQVTLSCSPISGHRSVSWYQQTPGQGLQFLFEYFSETQRNKGNFPGRFSGRQFSNSRSEMNVSTLELGDSALYLCASSPIWAAGNTIYFGEGSWLTVV.

This clone has just one count. V usage is TRBV19 and J usage is TRBJ1-2, with a weak D call TRBD1 (6 bases). Deletions cut 3 bases from V and 4 bases from J, with 15 bases between. The germline gives CDR1 LNHDA, CDR2 SQIVND (reference sequence). The CDR3 has 15 residues. CDR3 in amino acids: CASSIGGAKSYGYTF. CDR3 DNA sequence: TGTGCCAGTAGTATCGGGGGGGCTAAAAGCTATGGCTACACCTTC.

The chain links TRBV28 to TRBJ1-1; D gene uncertain. The germline gives CDR1 MDHEN, CDR2 SYDVKM. This CDR3 comprises 14 residues. V gave up 4 bases and J gave up 0 bases, with 9 bases separating them. The CDR3 reads CASSWWGMNTEAFF. The CDR3 DNA follows: TGTGCCAGCAGTTGGTGGGGAATGAACACTGAAGCTTTCTTT.

This chain links TRBV3-1 (or the pseudogene TRBV3-2) with TRBJ2-5; the match to TRBD2 covers 11 bases. Trimming removed 4 bases from V and 3 bases from J; junction bases left unmatched: 13. The CDR3 totals 18 residues. The germline V gene encodes CDR1 LGHDT and CDR2 YNNKEL (reference sequence). Here the CDR3 reads CASSPRSQASGRKETQYF. The CDR3 DNA sequence: TGTGCCAGCAGCCCACGGTCTCAGGCTAGCGGGAGGAAAGAGACCCAGTACTTC.

The V gene is TRBV11-2, the J gene TRBJ2-3, with 8 bases matching TRBD2. The CDR3 totals 16 residues. The V gene's germline CDR1 is SGHAT and CDR2 FQNNGV. V gave up 3 bases and J gave up 5 bases; unmatched junction bases: 10. The CDR3 sequence: CASSFLREEEGDTQYF. CDR3 DNA: TGTGCCAGCAGCTTTTTGCGGGAGGAGGAGGGAGATACGCAGTATTTT. Looking up the rest from reference TRBV11-2 and TRBJ2-3 gives the full variable domain: EAGVAQSPRYKIIEKRQSVAFWCNPISGHATLYWYQQILGQGPKLLIQFQNNGVVDDSQLPKDRFSAERLKGVDSTLKIQPAKLEDSAVYLCASSFLREEEGDTQYFGPGTRLTVL.

The chain couples TRBV27 to TRBJ2-1; tentatively, D is TRBD2 (6 bases). V was cut by 4 bases and J by 5 bases, with 18 bases left in between. CDR3 length equals 16 residues. Per the germline V gene, CDR1 is MNHEY and CDR2 is SMNVEV (reference sequence). DNA of the CDR3: TGTGCCAGCAGTTGGTTCGGGACTGGAGTTGACAATGAGCAGTTCTTC. Translated: CASSWFGTGVDNEQFF.

This chain connects TRBV10-3 to TRBJ2-1; 7 bases are shared with TRBD1. CDR1 ENHRY and CDR2 SYGVKD come from the germline V gene. V lost 4 bases to trimming and J lost 7 bases; unmatched junction nucleotides: 7. The CDR3 consists of 14 residues. In DNA, the CDR3 is TGTGCCATCAGTGTGGGACAGAGGGATAATGAGCAGTTCTTC. It is translated as CAISVGQRDNEQFF.

This clone has a handful of counts. J is TRBJ1-1 and V is TRBV5-6; D possibly corresponds to TRBD1 (6 bases). V was clipped by 5 bases and J by 7 bases, with 12 bases between them. This CDR3 contains 12 residues. Germline CDR1 SGHDT, CDR2 YYEEEE. CDR3 in DNA: TGTGCCAGCAGTCTTAGGGGGAGTGAAGCTTTCTTT. It translates to CASSLRGSEAFF.

The CDR3 nucleotides read TGCGCCAGCAGCCAAAGTCCCGGGACTAGCGGTTACAATGAGCAGTTCTTC. It specifies CASSQSPGTSGYNEQFF. The chain has TRBV4-1 and TRBJ2-1; 11 positions match TRBD2. The CDR3 is 17 amino acids. V dropped 2 bases and J dropped 4; count of bases not matched to a gene: 7. Germline assignment: CDR1 MGHRA and CDR2 YSYEKL.

The chain carries TRBV24-1 and TRBJ2-3; the D gene could be TRBD1 or TRBD2 (6 bases each). V shed 1 base and J shed 4 bases, with 14 bases lying between them. This CDR3 is 16 amino acids long. Germline V gives CDR1 KGHDR, CDR2 SFDVKD. CDR3 DNA sequence: TGTGCCACCAGTGATTTTGAAGGGGGGTTTCCAGATACGCAGTATTTT. It is translated as CATSDFEGGFPDTQYF.

This chain links TRBV6-5 with TRBJ2-1; 8 bases line up with TRBD1. CDR3 length: 14 amino acids. V lost 0 bases to trimming and J lost 7 bases; unmatched junction nucleotides: 2. CDR1 and CDR2 (germline): MNHEY, SVGAGI. The chain's CDR3 is CASSYSRTGNEQFF. CDR3 DNA sequence: TGTGCCAGCAGTTACTCCCGGACAGGGAATGAGCAGTTCTTC.

This rearrangement joins TRBV5-1 to TRBJ1-5; D not certain. The germline gives CDR1 SGHRS, CDR2 YFSETQ. V was cut by 2 bases and J by 4 bases, with 10 bases left in between. There are 14 residues in the CDR3. CDR3 region: CASSFGGLNQPQHF. DNA for the CDR3: TGCGCCAGCAGCTTTGGTGGCCTTAATCAGCCCCAGCATTTT.

The chain employs TRBV28 and TRBJ2-3, with a tentative D call TRBD2 (6 bases). Germline loops: CDR1 MDHEN, CDR2 SYDVKM. This CDR3 is built from 16 residues. Trimming pared 10 bases from V and 3 bases from J, leaving 23 bases between. The CDR3 reads CATSRSGRRGTDTQYF. The CDR3 DNA follows: TGTGCCACCAGCAGATCGGGCCGACGGGGGACAGATACGCAGTATTTT.

In DNA, the CDR3 is TGTGCCAGCACCCAGCCCTGGGGCGATCAGCCCCAGCATTTT. Its translation is CASTQPWGDQPQHF. V and J are TRBV28 and TRBJ1-5; tentative D call: TRBD1 (5 bases). The V gene lost 7 bases and the J gene lost 5 bases, with 15 bases spanning the gap. Germline V CDR1 and CDR2: MDHEN, SYDVKM. The CDR3 runs 14 residues.

This sequence joins TRBV30 and TRBJ1-6, with 9 bases matching TRBD1. The germline V gene encodes CDR1 GTSNPN and CDR2 SVGIG (reference sequence). V was pared by 2 bases and J by 5 bases, with 7 bases of the junction left unmatched. This CDR3 is built from 16 residues. As DNA, the CDR3 is TGTGCCTGGAGTCTTCCCCGGACAGGGGATAATTCACCCCTCCACTTT. Encoded protein: CAWSLPRTGDNSPLHF.

The chain employs TRBV5-4 and TRBJ2-5; TRBD2 matches 7 bases. The CDR3 loop spans 16 amino acids. Per germline, CDR1 SGHNT and CDR2 YYREEE (reference sequence). V shed 2 bases, J shed 3 bases, and the junction held 10 bases outside the gene matches. Here the CDR3 DNA reads TGTGCCAGCAGCTTAGGCACTAGCGATTATAAAGAGACCCAGTACTTC. Its protein product is CASSLGTSDYKETQYF.

The V call is TRBV10-3, the J call TRBJ1-4; TRBD1 agrees at 7 bases. The germline CDR1 and CDR2 sequences are ENHRY and SYGVKD. V lost 7 bases and J lost 8; bases outside the gene matches: 7. The CDR3 totals 13 residues. The CDR3 region has the DNA TGTGCCATCAAACAGGGGTTGGACGAAAAACTGTTTTTT. Its protein product is CAIKQGLDEKLFF.

The chain carries TRBV6-6 and TRBJ1-1; 10 bases fit TRBD1. The J segment lost 0 bases and the V segment lost 5 bases, leaving 3 bases of the junction unmatched. This CDR3 contains 15 residues. CDR1 and CDR2 from the germline V gene are MNHNY and SVGAGI (reference sequence). CDR3: CASSKDRGLNTEAFF. CDR3 sequence (DNA): TGTGCCAGCAGTAAGGACAGGGGGTTGAACACTGAAGCTTTCTTT.

The rearrangement joins TRBV7-2 to TRBJ1-5; D perhaps matches TRBD1 (6 bases). V lost 5 bases, J lost 0 bases, and 14 bases lay in between. The CDR3 runs 16 residues. Germline V gene sequence: CDR1 SGHTA, CDR2 FQGNSA. The CDR3 DNA is TGTGCCAGCAGCGCGGACAGCCTCTATAGCAATCAGCCCCAGCATTTT. Amino acids: CASSADSLYSNQPQHF.

The chain uses TRBV14 and TRBJ2-7; 11 bases align to TRBD2. The J segment lost 0 bases and the V segment lost 3 bases, leaving 13 bases of the junction unmatched. CDR3 length: 19 residues. Germline V CDR1 and CDR2: SGHDN, FVKESK. For the CDR3, the DNA is TGTGCCAGCAGCCATCCTGGGGCTAGCGGGGGGACCACCTCCTACGAGCAGTACTTC. This gives the protein CASSHPGASGGTTSYEQYF. Filled out from reference TRBV14 and TRBJ2-7, the complete variable domain reads EAGVTQFPSHSVIEKGQTVTLRCDPISGHDNLYWYRRVMGKEIKFLLHFVKESKQDESGMPNNRFLAERTGGTYSTLKVQPAELEDSGVYFCASSHPGASGGTTSYEQYFGPGTRLTVT.

This rearrangement joins TRBV9 to TRBJ2-1, with D maybe TRBD1 (6 bases). The V gene lost 6 bases and the J gene lost 5 bases, with 24 bases spanning the gap. CDR1 SGDLS and CDR2 YYNGEE come from the germline V gene. The CDR3 spans 17 residues. Written as DNA, the CDR3 is TGTGCCAGCACCGAAACCGAACAGGGCACCCTAGACAATGAGCAGTTCTTC. Amino acid sequence: CASTETEQGTLDNEQFF.

CDR3 sequence (DNA): TGTGCCAGCAGCTTAGGAGATGAGCAGTTCTTC. Amino acid sequence: CASSLGDEQFF. The chain combines TRBV7-3 with TRBJ2-1; D call uncertain. Germline V gene data show CDR1 as SGHTA and CDR2 as FQGTGA. The CDR3 is 11 residues long. V lost 2 bases, J lost 8 bases, and 4 bases lay in between.

The V gene is TRBV11-2, the J gene TRBJ2-7; 10 nucleotides align to TRBD2. The germline gives CDR1 SGHAT, CDR2 FQNNGV. The CDR3 loop spans 15 amino acids. V lost 6 bases, J lost 5 bases, and 10 bases stayed unmatched. The chain's CDR3 is CASSLLAGVLNEQYF. CDR3 DNA sequence: TGTGCCAGCAGTCTTCTAGCGGGAGTTCTCAACGAGCAGTACTTC.

In nucleotides, the CDR3 is TGTGCCAGCACCCTGGGACAGGGATGGGTTCAGCCCCAGCATTTT. Its translation is CASTLGQGWVQPQHF. The chain is built from TRBV21-1 and TRBJ1-5; the DNA was not compared with TRBD1, the D call given in the table. TRBV21-1 is classified as a pseudogene. The CDR3 covers 15 residues.

The chain uses TRBV13 and TRBJ1-4, with D possibly matching TRBD1 (6 bases). Germline CDR1 and CDR2: PRHDT and FYEKMQ (reference sequence). Trimming pared 4 bases from V and 0 bases from J, leaving 15 bases between. The CDR3 consists of 17 residues. The CDR3 is CASSSGRGDSTNEKLFF. The CDR3 bases are TGTGCCAGCAGCTCCGGCAGGGGCGATTCAACTAATGAAAAACTGTTTTTT.

The V and J genes are TRBV20-1 and TRBJ1-2; D perhaps matches TRBD1 (5 bases). Trimming stripped 5 bases from V and 7 bases from J, with 11 bases between. Germline V lookup: CDR1 DFQATT, CDR2 SNEGSKA (reference sequence). The CDR3 loop spans 11 amino acids. CDR3: CSAEQGRGYTF. The CDR3, as DNA: TGCAGTGCTGAGCAGGGCCGTGGCTACACCTTC.

The chain employs TRBV6-1 and TRBJ2-7, with D possibly matching TRBD1 (6 bases). Germline V gives CDR1 MNHNS, CDR2 SASEGT. This CDR3 has 13 amino acids. Trimming removed 1 base from V and 9 bases from J, with 13 bases in between. The CDR3 spells CASSEEQGSGQYF. CDR3 nucleotides: TGTGCCAGCAGTGAAGAGCAGGGGAGCGGGCAGTACTTC.

About this clone: The junction departs from germline at one end; a sequencing error may be responsible. The genes are TRBV20-1 and TRBJ2-4, with D perhaps being TRBD1 or TRBD2 (5 bases each). The V gene's germline CDR1 is DFQATT and CDR2 SNEGSKA (reference sequence). The CDR3 is 10 residues long. The CDR3 nucleotides read TGCAGTGCTAGAACAACTCCCAGGGAGTTC. Its protein is CSARTTPREF.

J is TRBJ2-7 and V is TRBV2; D is perhaps TRBD2 (6 bases). The germline CDR1 and CDR2 sequences are SNHLY and FYNNEI. V gave up 6 bases and J gave up 2 bases, with 20 bases separating them. This CDR3 comprises 16 residues. DNA of the CDR3: TGTGCCAGCAGCCCCCCCCGGGACTCATACCCCTACGAGCAGTACTTC. It is translated as CASSPPRDSYPYEQYF. The variable domain in full, completed from reference TRBV2 and TRBJ2-7, reads EPEVTQTPSHQVTQMGQEVILRCVPISNHLYFYWYRQILGQKVEFLVSFYNNEISEKSEIFDDQFSVERPDGSNFTLKIRSTKLEDSAMYFCASSPPRDSYPYEQYFGPGTRLTVT.

This clone was seen more than once but under ten times. This chain connects TRBV4-1 to TRBJ2-7, with D perhaps matching TRBD1 or TRBD2 (6 bases each). The germline CDR1 and CDR2 sequences are MGHRA and YSYEKL. This CDR3 has 15 residues. Trimming took off 5 bases at V and 3 bases at J, with 17 bases between the two ends. The CDR3 region has the DNA TGCGCCAGCAGCGACTACAGGGACTCTGGCTACGAGCAGTACTTC. This gives the protein CASSDYRDSGYEQYF.